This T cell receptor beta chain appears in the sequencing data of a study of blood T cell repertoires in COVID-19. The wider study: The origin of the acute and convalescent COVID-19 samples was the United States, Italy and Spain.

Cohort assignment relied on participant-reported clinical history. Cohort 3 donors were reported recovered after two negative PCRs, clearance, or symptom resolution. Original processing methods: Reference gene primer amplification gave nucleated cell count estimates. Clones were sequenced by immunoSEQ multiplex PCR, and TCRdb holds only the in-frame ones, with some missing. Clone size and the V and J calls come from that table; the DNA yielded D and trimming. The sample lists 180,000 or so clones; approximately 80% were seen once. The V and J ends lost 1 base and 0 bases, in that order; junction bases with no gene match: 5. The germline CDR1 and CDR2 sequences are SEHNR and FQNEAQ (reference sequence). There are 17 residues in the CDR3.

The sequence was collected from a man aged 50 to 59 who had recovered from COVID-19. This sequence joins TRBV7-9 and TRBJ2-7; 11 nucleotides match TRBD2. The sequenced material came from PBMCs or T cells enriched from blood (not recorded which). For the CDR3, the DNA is TGTGCCAGCAGCTTAGTCGTTGGGACTAGCGGCTCCTACGAGCAGTACTTC. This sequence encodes CASSLVVGTSGSYEQYF.